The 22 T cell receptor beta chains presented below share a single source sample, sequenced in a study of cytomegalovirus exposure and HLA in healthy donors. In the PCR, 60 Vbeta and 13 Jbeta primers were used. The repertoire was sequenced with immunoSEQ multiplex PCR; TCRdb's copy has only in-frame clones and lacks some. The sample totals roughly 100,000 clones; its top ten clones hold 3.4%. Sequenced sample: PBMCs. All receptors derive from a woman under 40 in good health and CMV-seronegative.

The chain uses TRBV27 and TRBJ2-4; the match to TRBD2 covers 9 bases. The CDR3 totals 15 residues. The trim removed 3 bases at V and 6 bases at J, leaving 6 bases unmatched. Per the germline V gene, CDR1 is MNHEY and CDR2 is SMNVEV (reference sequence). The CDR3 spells CASSLDVTSGNIQYF. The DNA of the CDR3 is TGTGCCAGCAGTTTGGATGTGACTAGCGGAAACATTCAGTACTTC.

CDR3 region: CASSDRHSNQPQHF. DNA of the CDR3: TGTGCCAGTAGCGACAGACATAGCAATCAGCCCCAGCATTTT. The chain combines TRBV19 with TRBJ1-5, with D possibly being TRBD1 (5 bases). V was trimmed by 6 bases and J by 0 bases, leaving 9 bases between them. The CDR3 sequence is 14 residues long. From germline, CDR1 is LNHDA and CDR2 SQIVND (reference sequence).

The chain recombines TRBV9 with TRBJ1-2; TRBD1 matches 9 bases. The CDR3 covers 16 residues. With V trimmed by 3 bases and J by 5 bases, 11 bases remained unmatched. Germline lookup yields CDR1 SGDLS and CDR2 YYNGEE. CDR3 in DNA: TGTGCCAGCAGCGGCCCGGGACAGGGTACATGGTATGGCTACACCTTC. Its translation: CASSGPGQGTWYGYTF.

The CDR3 reads CASSPSLADRGSEQYF. The CDR3 DNA follows: TGTGCCAGCAGTCCTAGTTTGGCGGACAGGGGATCCGAGCAGTACTTC. V is TRBV28 and J is TRBJ2-7; 9 bases align to TRBD1. CDR1 and CDR2 (germline): MDHEN, SYDVKM. This CDR3 is built from 16 residues. Germline trimming cut 5 bases from V and 6 bases from J; bases unmatched to any gene: 14.

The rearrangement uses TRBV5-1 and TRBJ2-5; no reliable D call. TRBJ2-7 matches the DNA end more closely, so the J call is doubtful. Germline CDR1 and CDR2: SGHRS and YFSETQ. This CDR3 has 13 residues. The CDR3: CASRGRLPYEQYF. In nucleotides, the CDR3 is TGCGCCAGCAGAGGCAGACTCCCCTACGAGCAGTACTTC.

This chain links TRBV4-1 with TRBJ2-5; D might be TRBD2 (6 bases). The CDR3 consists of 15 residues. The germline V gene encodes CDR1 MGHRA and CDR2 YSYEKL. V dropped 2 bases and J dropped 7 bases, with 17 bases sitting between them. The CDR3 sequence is CASSQIFGREATQYF. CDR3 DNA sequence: TGCGCCAGCAGCCAAATCTTTGGGCGGGAAGCGACCCAGTACTTC.

The CDR3: CASSHLIAGVLRDEQFF. DNA of the CDR3: TGCGCCAGCAGCCACCTAATAGCGGGAGTATTAAGAGATGAGCAGTTCTTC. The genes are TRBV4-1 and TRBJ2-1, with 9 bases identical to TRBD2. The germline gives CDR1 MGHRA, CDR2 YSYEKL. V lost 3 bases and J lost 8; bases outside the gene matches: 14. The CDR3 runs 17 residues.

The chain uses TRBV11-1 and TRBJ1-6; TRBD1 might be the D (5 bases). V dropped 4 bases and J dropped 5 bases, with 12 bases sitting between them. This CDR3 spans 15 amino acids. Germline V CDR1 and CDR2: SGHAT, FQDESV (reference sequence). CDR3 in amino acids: CASSSYGRDNSPLHF. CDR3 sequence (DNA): TGTGCCAGCAGCTCATACGGCAGGGATAATTCACCCCTCCACTTT.

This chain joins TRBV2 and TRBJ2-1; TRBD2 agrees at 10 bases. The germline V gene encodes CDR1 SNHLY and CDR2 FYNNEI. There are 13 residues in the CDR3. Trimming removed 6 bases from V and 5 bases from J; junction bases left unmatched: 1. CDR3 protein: CASRLAGNNEQFF. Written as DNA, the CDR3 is TGTGCCAGCAGACTAGCGGGAAACAATGAGCAGTTCTTC.

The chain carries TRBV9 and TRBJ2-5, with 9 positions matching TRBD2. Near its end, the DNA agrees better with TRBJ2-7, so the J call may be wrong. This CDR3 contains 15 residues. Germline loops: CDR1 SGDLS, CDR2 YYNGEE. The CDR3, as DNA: TGTGCCAGCAGCGTAGAGGCGGGAGGGTACTACGAGCAGTACTTC. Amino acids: CASSVEAGGYYEQYF.

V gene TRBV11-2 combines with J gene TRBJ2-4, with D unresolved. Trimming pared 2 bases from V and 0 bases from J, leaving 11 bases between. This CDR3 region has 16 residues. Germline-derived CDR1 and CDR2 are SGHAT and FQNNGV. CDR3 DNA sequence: TGTGCCAGCAGCTTAATGCTCAGTGTAGCCAAAAACATTCAGTACTTC. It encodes CASSLMLSVAKNIQYF. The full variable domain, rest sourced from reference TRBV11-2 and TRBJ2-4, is EAGVAQSPRYKIIEKRQSVAFWCNPISGHATLYWYQQILGQGPKLLIQFQNNGVVDDSQLPKDRFSAERLKGVDSTLKIQPAKLEDSAVYLCASSLMLSVAKNIQYFGAGTRLSVL.

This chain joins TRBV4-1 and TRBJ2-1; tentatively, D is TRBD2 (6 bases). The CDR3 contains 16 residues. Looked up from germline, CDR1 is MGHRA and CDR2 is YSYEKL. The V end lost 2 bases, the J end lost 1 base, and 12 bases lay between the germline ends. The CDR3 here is CASSQPPGRSYNEQFF. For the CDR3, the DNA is TGCGCCAGCAGCCAACCCCCAGGGAGGTCCTACAATGAGCAGTTCTTC.

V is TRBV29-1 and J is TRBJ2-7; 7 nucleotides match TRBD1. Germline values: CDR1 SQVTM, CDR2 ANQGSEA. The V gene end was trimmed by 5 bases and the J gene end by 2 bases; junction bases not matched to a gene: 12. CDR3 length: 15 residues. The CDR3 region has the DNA TGCAGCGTTTTCGGAGACAGGGAACAACCCTACGAGCAGTACTTC. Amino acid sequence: CSVFGDREQPYEQYF.

CDR3 loop: CASSRVSGSNYNEQFF. CDR3 bases: TGCGCCAGCAGCCGAGTTAGCGGGAGTAACTACAATGAGCAGTTCTTC. V gene TRBV4-1 combines with J gene TRBJ2-1, with 9 bases that match TRBD2. The CDR3 sequence is 16 residues long. V lost 4 bases, J lost 3 bases, and 7 bases stayed unmatched. Germline CDR1 reads MGHRA; CDR2 reads YSYEKL.

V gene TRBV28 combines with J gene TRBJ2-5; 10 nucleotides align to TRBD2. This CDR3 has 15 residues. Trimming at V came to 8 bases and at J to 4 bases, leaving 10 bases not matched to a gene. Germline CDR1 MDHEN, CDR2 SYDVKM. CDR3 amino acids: CASGFSGGTPETQYF. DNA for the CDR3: TGTGCCAGCGGCTTTAGCGGGGGGACCCCAGAGACCCAGTACTTC.

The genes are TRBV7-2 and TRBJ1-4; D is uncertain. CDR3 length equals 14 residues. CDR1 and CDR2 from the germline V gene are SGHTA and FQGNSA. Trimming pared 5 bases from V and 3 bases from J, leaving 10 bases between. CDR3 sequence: CASSVRTANEKLFF. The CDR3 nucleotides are TGTGCCAGCAGCGTGCGAACCGCTAATGAAAAACTGTTTTTT.

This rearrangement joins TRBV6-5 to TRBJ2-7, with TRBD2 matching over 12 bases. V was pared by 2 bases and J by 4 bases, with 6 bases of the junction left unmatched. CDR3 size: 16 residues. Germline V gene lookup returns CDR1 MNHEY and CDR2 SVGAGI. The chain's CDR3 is CASSYGLAGGRYEQYF. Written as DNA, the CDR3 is TGTGCCAGCAGTTACGGCCTAGCGGGAGGGAGGTACGAGCAGTACTTC.

DNA for the CDR3: TGTGCCAGTAATCCTCCGCGGGGACTAGCGGTTACCGGGGAGCTGTTTTTT. Translation gives CASNPPRGLAVTGELFF. The chain recombines TRBV19 with TRBJ2-2, with 11 bases matching TRBD2. CDR1 is LNHDA and CDR2 is SQIVND in the germline V gene (reference sequence). CDR3 length equals 17 residues. Unmatched junction bases numbered 12, after V lost 7 bases and J lost 5 bases.

CDR3 residues: CATSSTTGTGNLYYGYTF. The CDR3 coding sequence is TGTGCCACCAGCAGCACTACCGGGACAGGGAATCTATACTATGGCTACACCTTC. V is TRBV15 and J is TRBJ1-2, with TRBD1 matching 9 bases. The length of the CDR3 is 18 residues. Germline values: CDR1 LNHNV, CDR2 YYDKDF (reference sequence). Losses at the gene ends were 3 bases for V and 3 bases for J; bases not matched to a gene: 14.

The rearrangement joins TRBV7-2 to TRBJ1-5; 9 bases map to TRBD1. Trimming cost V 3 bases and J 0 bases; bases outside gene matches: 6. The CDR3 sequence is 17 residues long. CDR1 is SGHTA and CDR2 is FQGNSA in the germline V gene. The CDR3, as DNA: TGTGCCAGCAGCTTGTTTGCGGACAGGGGTAGCAATCAGCCCCAGCATTTT. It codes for CASSLFADRGSNQPQHF.

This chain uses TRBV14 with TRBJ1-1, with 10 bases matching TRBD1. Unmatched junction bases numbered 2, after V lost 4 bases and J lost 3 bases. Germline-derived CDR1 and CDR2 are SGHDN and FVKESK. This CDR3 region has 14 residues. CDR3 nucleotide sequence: TGTGCCAGCAGCCGGGACAGGGGATACACTGAAGCTTTCTTT. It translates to CASSRDRGYTEAFF.

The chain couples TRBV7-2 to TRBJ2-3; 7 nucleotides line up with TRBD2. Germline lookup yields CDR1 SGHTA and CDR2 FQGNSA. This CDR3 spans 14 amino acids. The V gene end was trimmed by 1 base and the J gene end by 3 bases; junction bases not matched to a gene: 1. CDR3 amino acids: CASSLGLATDTQYF. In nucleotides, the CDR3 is TGTGCCAGCAGCTTAGGACTAGCTACAGATACGCAGTATTTT.